The rows below give T cell receptor beta chains drawn from one sample of a study of blood T cell repertoires in COVID-19. Only in-frame clones appear in the TCRdb table, and some are missing; sequencing was by immunoSEQ multiplex PCR. The sample shows 120,000 to 150,000 clones, approximately 84% of them seen only once. Sequenced material: peripheral blood. Receptor source: a human donor in a cohort sampled during active COVID-19. CDR3s leave out the opening cysteine and the closing phenylalanine or tryptophan. D genes are given only for firm matches.

V	J	D	CDR3
TRBV28	TRBJ1-2	.	ASSFIGTPRIYGYT
TRBV6-4	TRBJ2-3	.	ASSESAGITDTQY
TRBV5-1	TRBJ1-1	.	ASSLGTDNTEAF
TRBV6-5	TRBJ1-5	.	ASTGGPLEPQH
TRBV23-1	TRBJ2-4	.	ASIITRAKNIQY
TRBV29-1	TRBJ1-1	.	SVEMGQQAF
TRBV5-1	TRBJ2-2	TRBD2	ASSRSGADTGELF
TRBV18	TRBJ1-2	TRBD1	ASSPLDRSSGYT
TRBV28	TRBJ1-2	TRBD1	ASSRDRGNYGYT
TRBV18	TRBJ1-1	.	ASSPENRVNTEAF